This TCR beta chain comes out of a study of shared clonotypes between healthy human individuals. Study details: Donor composition was a couple of women and a few men, aged 18 to 49. CD8 memory received one plate per donor, CD8 naive two, CD4 memory three and CD4 naive three. Study-wide results and caveats: Generally, estimated richness proved larger in naive subsets than it did in memory subsets. A handful of donors shared around 5% of their naive CD4 clonotypes.

The CDR3 runs 13 residues. V gave up 5 bases and J gave up 4 bases, with 11 bases separating them. The V gene's germline CDR1 is MDHEN and CDR2 SYDVKM. Libraries were prepared by immunoSEQ multiplex PCR; TCRdb keeps only in-frame clonotypes and omits some of them. The profile covers approximately 240,000 clones, with just over 65% appearing a single time and around 10% taken by the ten largest. Regarding this clone: Its antigen is currently unknown.

The TCR was taken from a man aged 30-40 years in good health. The chain employs TRBV28 and TRBJ1-2, with D uncertain. Sequencing was done on a sample of memory CD4+ T cells sorted from blood. As for subset: CD45RA-negative fraction. This chain's CDR3 is CASSRPVLYGYTF. CDR3 in DNA: TGTGCCAGCAGTAGACCAGTGCTCTATGGCTACACCTTC.